This TCR beta chain was recovered during a study of identical twins. TCRdb processed the 5' RACE reads anew with MiXCR; each CDR3 protein has one entry. The table records under 1 million distinct CDR3 sequences, approximately 13% of them present only once. A further study also used this sample, focusing on yellow fever vaccine responses in identical twins.

This TCR was sampled from a woman younger than 35 in good health. Source material: PBMCs.

The CDR3 bases are TGTGCCAGCAGTGCAGGACTAGAGCAGTTCTTC. Its translation: CASSAGLEQFF. The chain employs TRBV6-6 and TRBJ2-1, with D perhaps matching TRBD2 (6 bases). This CDR3 is 11 amino acids long. Looked up from germline, CDR1 is MNHNY and CDR2 is SVGAGI (reference sequence). V was cut by 5 bases and J by 10 bases, with 9 bases left in between.